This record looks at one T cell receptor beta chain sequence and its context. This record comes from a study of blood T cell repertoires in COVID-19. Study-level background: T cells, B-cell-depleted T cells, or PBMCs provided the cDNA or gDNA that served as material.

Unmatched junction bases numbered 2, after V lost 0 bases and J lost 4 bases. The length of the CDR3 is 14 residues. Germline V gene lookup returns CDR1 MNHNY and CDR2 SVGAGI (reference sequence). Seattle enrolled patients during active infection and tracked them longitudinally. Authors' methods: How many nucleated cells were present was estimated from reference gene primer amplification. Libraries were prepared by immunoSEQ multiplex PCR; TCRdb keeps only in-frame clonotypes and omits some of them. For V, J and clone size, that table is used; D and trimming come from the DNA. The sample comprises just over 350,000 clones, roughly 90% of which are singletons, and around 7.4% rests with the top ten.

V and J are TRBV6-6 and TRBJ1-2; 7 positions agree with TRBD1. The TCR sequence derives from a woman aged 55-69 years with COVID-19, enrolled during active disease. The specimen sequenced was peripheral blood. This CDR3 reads CASSYSGQPYGYTF. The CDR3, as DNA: TGTGCCAGCAGTTACTCGGGACAGCCCTATGGCTACACCTTC.